This note documents a single T cell receptor beta chain sequence. Original handling: Amplification with reference gene primers provided the estimates of nucleated cell counts. TCRdb's table, derived via immunoSEQ multiplex PCR, lists solely in-frame clones and lacks some. The DNA was the basis for D and trimming; V, J and clone size are from that table. Of some 300,000 clones in the sample, 88% were seen once. The source of the sample is a study of blood T cell repertoires in COVID-19. Participants were aged about 18 to 100 years from roughly 25 US areas. Participant-reported clinical history was the basis for cohort assignment. The specimen was PBMCs or T cells enriched from blood (not recorded which). This clonotype was sampled from a woman younger than 45 who had recovered from COVID-19.

CDR3 nucleotide sequence: TGTGCCAGCAGCTCGTCAGGGGCGAGCACAGATACGCAGTATTTT. Translation gives CASSSSGASTDTQYF. The V and J genes are TRBV7-3 and TRBJ2-3, with TRBD1 as a possible D gene (6 bases). The germline V gene encodes CDR1 SGHTA and CDR2 FQGTGA. The CDR3 totals 15 residues. V lost 4 bases, J lost 0 bases, and 11 bases lay in between. Full variable domain (outside the CDR3, taken from reference TRBV7-3 and TRBJ2-3): GAGVSQTPSNKVTEKGKYVELRCDPISGHTALYWYRQSLGQGPEFLIYFQGTGAADDSGLPNDRFFAVRPEGSVSTLKIQRTERGDSAVYLCASSSSGASTDTQYFGPGTRLTVL.